Described below is a single T cell receptor (beta chain) sequence and its context. The data derive from a study of blood T cell repertoires in COVID-19. The overall study: Nucleic acid was either cDNA or gDNA, and it came from T cells, B-cell-depleted T cells, or PBMCs.

This CDR3 is built from 14 residues. The germline gives CDR1 ENHRY, CDR2 SYGVKD. V lost 5 bases and J 0 bases, leaving 8 bases between the germline ends. Only in-frame clones appear in the TCRdb table, and some are missing; sequencing was by immunoSEQ multiplex PCR. The sample shows 250,000 or so clones, 83% of them seen only once. This clonotype was obtained from a human donor in a cohort sampled during active COVID-19. This chain links TRBV10-3 with TRBJ1-3; D call uncertain. Sequencing used peripheral blood. CDR3 in amino acids: CAISTPSSGNTIYF. Written as DNA, the CDR3 is TGTGCCATCAGTACACCCAGCTCTGGAAACACCATATATTTT.